Presented here are 16 T cell receptor beta chains from one specimen sequenced in a study of T-cell reconstitution after alpha-beta-depleted transplantation in children. TCRbeta library construction was performed incorporating unique molecular identifiers. TCRdb independently ran MiXCR on the PCR reads; one entry per CDR3 protein. The sample contains over 150,000 distinct CDR3 sequences, just over 14% of which appear only once. The sequencing used PBMCs from the stem cell graft donor, collected from the stem cell graft. Receptor source: a human donor who donated a stem cell graft to a child with acute lymphoblastic leukemia.

This clonotype occurred a few times. J is TRBJ1-2 and V is TRBV20-1; possibly TRBD1 for D (5 bases). The germline V gene has CDR1 DFQATT and CDR2 SNEGSKA (reference sequence). V lost 0 bases, J lost 6 bases, and 20 bases lay in between. The CDR3 covers 16 residues. The CDR3 reads CSARDSVNWGSHGYTF. The CDR3 bases are TGCAGTGCTAGAGATTCGGTCAACTGGGGCAGCCATGGCTACACCTTC.

This clonotype was seen ten or more times. CDR3 sequence reads: CASSTRDEGDTQYF. CDR3 DNA: TGTGCCAGCAGCACCCGGGACGAGGGGGATACGCAGTATTTT. The chain combines TRBV7-6 with TRBJ2-3; D possibly uses TRBD1 or TRBD2 (5 bases each). The CDR3 consists of 14 residues. V dropped 5 bases and J dropped 6 bases, with 15 bases sitting between them. Per germline, CDR1 SGHVS and CDR2 FNYEAQ.

V gene TRBV7-8 combines with J gene TRBJ2-1; TRBD2 matches 9 bases. Germline assignment: CDR1 SGHVS and CDR2 FQNEAQ. The trim removed 1 base at V and 6 bases at J, leaving 10 bases unmatched. CDR3 length equals 17 residues. CDR3 sequence reads: CASSLVGLAGPGNEQFF. DNA of the CDR3: TGTGCCAGCAGCTTAGTAGGGCTAGCGGGACCGGGCAATGAGCAGTTCTTC.

At least ten counts were recorded for this clonotype. The chain joins TRBV13 to TRBJ2-7; no firm D call. Germline lookup yields CDR1 PRHDT and CDR2 FYEKMQ (reference sequence). V shed 3 bases and J shed 4 bases, with 7 bases lying between them. The CDR3 extends over 12 amino acids. CDR3: CASSLYGYEQYF. Here the CDR3 DNA reads TGTGCCAGCAGCTTGTATGGTTACGAGCAGTACTTC. The full variable domain, completed using reference TRBV13 and TRBJ2-7, is AAGVIQSPRHLIKEKRETATLKCYPIPRHDTVYWYQQGPGQDPQFLISFYEKMQSDKGSIPDRFSAQQFSDYHSELNMSSLELGDSALYFCASSLYGYEQYFGPGTRLTVT.

This clonotype was seen ten or more times. The chain uses TRBV20-1 and TRBJ2-1, with D possibly called TRBD1 or TRBD2 (5 bases each). The CDR3 spans 14 residues. The ends were cut back, 5 bases at V and 10 bases at J, with 21 bases in the middle. The germline CDR1 and CDR2 sequences are DFQATT and SNEGSKA (reference sequence). The CDR3 sequence: CSAPRDPSLGEQFF. The CDR3 DNA is TGCAGTGCTCCCCGGGACCCAAGCCTCGGGGAGCAGTTCTTC.

This clonotype was counted ten times or more. CDR3 amino acids: CAWRQHRGGELFF. CDR3 DNA: TGTGCCTGGCGACAGCATCGGGGCGGGGAGCTGTTTTTT. The gene calls are TRBV30 and TRBJ2-2; D may be TRBD1 or TRBD2 (5 bases each). Trimming removed 5 bases at V and 7 bases at J, with 14 bases between. Germline-derived CDR1 and CDR2 are GTSNPN and SVGIG (reference sequence). This CDR3 region has 13 residues.

This clonotype was seen at least ten times. The J gene is TRBJ1-1, the V gene TRBV2; D is unclear. CDR3 length: 14 residues. With 8 bases removed from V and 0 bases from J, the gap between germline ends came to 13 bases. Germline CDR1 SNHLY, CDR2 FYNNEI. The CDR3 sequence is CASGIGSLNTEAFF. The CDR3 nucleotides are TGTGCCAGCGGAATTGGTAGCTTGAACACTGAAGCTTTCTTT.

This chain links TRBV29-1 with TRBJ2-7; no firm D call. The CDR3 totals 14 residues. V was clipped by 5 bases and J by 2 bases, with 16 bases between them. Germline CDR1 reads SQVTM; CDR2 reads ANQGSEA. The DNA for the CDR3 is TGCAGCGTTTTAGGTCCGTCGCACCCCTACGAGCAGTACTTC. This codes for CSVLGPSHPYEQYF.

V gene TRBV7-8 combines with J gene TRBJ2-1; 12 positions match TRBD2. Per the germline V gene, CDR1 is SGHVS and CDR2 is FQNEAQ. This CDR3 has 15 residues. Germline trimming cut 2 bases from V and 8 bases from J; bases unmatched to any gene: 4. This CDR3 reads CASSLRSSGRDEQFF. CDR3 DNA sequence: TGTGCCAGCAGCTTACGGTCTAGCGGGAGGGATGAGCAGTTCTTC.

In this sample, this clonotype turned up many times. The gene calls are TRBV7-9 and TRBJ2-7, with TRBD2 matching over 11 bases. From germline, CDR1 is SEHNR and CDR2 FQNEAQ (reference sequence). This CDR3 has 14 amino acids. After removal of 6 bases from V and 4 bases from J, the junction contained 5 bases not matched to a gene. CDR3 amino acids: CASSRGTSGYEQYF. The CDR3 coding sequence is TGTGCCAGCAGTCGGGGGACTAGCGGATACGAGCAGTACTTC.

The V call is TRBV20-1, the J call TRBJ2-1, with 8 bases that match TRBD2. The germline V gene encodes CDR1 DFQATT and CDR2 SNEGSKA (reference sequence). J gave up 4 bases and V 0 bases, and 14 bases lay outside the gene matches. The CDR3 runs to 18 residues. The CDR3 DNA follows: TGCAGTGCTAGAGACCGGCCGGGGGGGACTAGAAAATACAATGAGCAGTTCTTC. It is translated as CSARDRPGGTRKYNEQFF.

Many counts were recorded for this clonotype. This chain links TRBV20-1 with TRBJ2-5; the match to TRBD1 covers 9 bases. The germline gives CDR1 DFQATT, CDR2 SNEGSKA (reference sequence). V shed 6 bases and J 5 bases; nucleotides not matched to a gene: 16. This CDR3 region has 16 residues. CDR3 residues: CSARIPGTGIGETQYF. The CDR3 coding sequence is TGCAGTGCGCGGATTCCCGGGACAGGGATTGGGGAGACCCAGTACTTC.

This clonotype has ten or more counts. V and J are TRBV20-1 and TRBJ2-7, with 9 bases aligning to TRBD1. This CDR3 has 14 residues. Germline CDR1 and CDR2: DFQATT and SNEGSKA (reference sequence). Germline trimming cut 1 base from V and 6 bases from J; bases unmatched to any gene: 7. CDR3: CSARVETGGREQYF. The CDR3 bases are TGCAGTGCTAGAGTGGAGACAGGGGGTCGCGAGCAGTACTTC.

This clonotype was seen only once. This chain links TRBV11-2 with TRBJ2-3, with unresolved D. Trimming pared 3 bases from V and 0 bases from J, leaving 7 bases between. This CDR3 has 14 amino acids. Germline CDR1 reads SGHAT; CDR2 reads FQNNGV. CDR3 nucleotides: TGTGCCAGCAGCTTCAGAGAGAGCACAGATACGCAGTATTTT. Translated: CASSFRESTDTQYF.

The gene calls are TRBV7-6 and TRBJ2-3, with TRBD2 identical over 9 bases. The CDR3 extends over 14 amino acids. With 8 bases clipped from V and 6 bases from J, the junction kept 9 bases outside the gene matches. Per the germline V gene, CDR1 is SGHVS and CDR2 is FNYEAQ. CDR3 amino acids: CASGQAGGIDTQYF. CDR3 DNA sequence: TGTGCCAGCGGTCAGGCGGGGGGGATTGATACGCAGTATTTT.

The sample holds many counts of this clonotype. The chain has TRBV27 and TRBJ1-4; TRBD1 matches 8 bases. V shed 4 bases and J 8 bases; nucleotides not matched to a gene: 9. From germline, CDR1 is MNHEY and CDR2 SMNVEV (reference sequence). This CDR3 region has 15 residues. The CDR3 DNA is TGTGCCAGCAGTTCGTACGACAGGGGCGGAGAAAAACTGTTTTTT. The encoded protein is CASSSYDRGGEKLFF.